The next 14 T cell receptor beta chains were all read from a single sample in a study of T cells in Graves' hyperthyroidism and ophthalmopathy (dated by TCRdb to between 2019 and 2020). Preparation of the library involved multiplex PCR. TCRdb lists the instrument as Illumina HiSeq 2000. Amplification of TCR beta CDR3 regions was carried out from RNA transcripts. For the first round of RT-PCR on the TCR CDR3, the HTBI primer set was used together with the Qiagen OneStep RT-PCR kit. Through fastp at Q25 and MiXCR, TCRdb rebuilt clones from the public reads, retaining in-frame beta chains. One record per CDR3 amino acid sequence lists the most common genes and DNA. Here the sample has fewer than 650,000 distinct CDR3 sequences; around 13% occur a single time. The ten largest clonotypes hold about 15% of the sample. The source material was blood. The receptors stem from a woman in her thirties or forties with Graves' hyperthyroidism.

This clonotype was seen more than once but under ten times. V gene TRBV4-2 combines with J gene TRBJ2-1; D not certain. This CDR3 has 15 amino acids. Trimming cost V 0 bases and J 5 bases, with 11 bases left between them. CDR1 and CDR2 from the germline V gene are LGHNA and YNFKEQ. Here the CDR3 DNA reads TGTGCCAGCAGCCAAGATCTGGGCGGACACAATGAGCAGTTCTTC. Its protein product is CASSQDLGGHNEQFF.

This chain uses TRBV7-9 with TRBJ2-1; D unclear. The CDR3 extends over 13 amino acids. V dropped 3 bases and J dropped 6 bases, with 9 bases sitting between them. Germline CDR1 and CDR2: SEHNR and FQNEAQ (reference sequence). DNA of the CDR3: TGTGCCAGCAGCTTGAATAATGTCAATGAGCAGTTCTTC. Translating gives CASSLNNVNEQFF.

The table lists this clonotype with many counts. The CDR3 DNA is TGTGCCAGCAGTGAACTAGCGGGCTCCTACAATGAGCAGTTCTTC. Its translation is CASSELAGSYNEQFF. V gene TRBV6-1 combines with J gene TRBJ2-1; 8 bases are shared with TRBD2. Germline V CDR1 and CDR2: MNHNS, SASEGT. J gave up 0 bases and V 2 bases, and 0 bases lay outside the gene matches. CDR3 length equals 15 residues.

This clonotype showed up just a few times. The chain carries TRBV19 and TRBJ2-7; the D gene is possibly TRBD1 (6 bases). CDR1 and CDR2 (germline): LNHDA, SQIVND (reference sequence). The V end lost 4 bases, the J end lost 2 bases, and 12 bases lay between the germline ends. There are 14 residues in the CDR3. CDR3 sequence reads: CASSTDSFPYEQYF. The CDR3, as DNA: TGTGCCAGTAGTACGGACAGTTTTCCCTACGAGCAGTACTTC.

The gene calls are TRBV24-1 and TRBJ2-2; 11 nucleotides line up with TRBD1. This CDR3 contains 18 residues. Germline CDR1 is KGHDR and CDR2 is SFDVKD. Unmatched junction bases numbered 10, after V lost 2 bases and J lost 6 bases. The CDR3 protein is CATSDWGQGVFLAGELFF. In DNA, the CDR3 is TGTGCCACCAGTGATTGGGGACAGGGGGTTTTTCTTGCCGGGGAGCTGTTTTTT.

This clonotype showed up many times. The chain recombines TRBV28 with TRBJ2-1; D is tentatively TRBD1 or TRBD2 (5 bases each). The V and J ends lost 2 bases and 4 bases respectively, with 9 bases between them. Looked up from germline, CDR1 is MDHEN and CDR2 is SYDVKM. The CDR3 consists of 14 residues. CDR3 loop: CASSLGGAYNEQFF. The CDR3 DNA is TGTGCCAGCAGTTTAGGGGGAGCATACAATGAGCAGTTCTTC. Together with reference TRBV28 and TRBJ2-1, the CDR3 gives the full variable domain: DVKVTQSSRYLVKRTGEKVFLECVQDMDHENMFWYRQDPGLGLRLIYFSYDVKMKEKGDIPEGYSVSREKKERFSLILESASTNQTSMYLCASSLGGAYNEQFFGPGTRLTVL.

This clonotype was recorded at least ten times. This chain connects TRBV3-1 to TRBJ2-5, with TRBD2 identical over 10 bases. The CDR3 sequence is 15 residues long. The germline gives CDR1 LGHDT, CDR2 YNNKEL (reference sequence). V dropped 3 bases and J dropped 5; count of bases not matched to a gene: 6. CDR3 loop: CASSHTPGLAETQYF. DNA for the CDR3: TGTGCCAGCAGCCACACCCCGGGACTAGCGGAGACCCAGTACTTC.

Ten or more counts support this clonotype. The V gene is TRBV27, the J gene TRBJ1-2, with 10 nucleotides matching TRBD1. Germline CDR1 MNHEY, CDR2 SMNVEV (reference sequence). This CDR3 is 15 amino acids long. The ends lost 6 bases at V and 4 bases at J; junction bases unmatched: 8. In DNA form, the CDR3 reads TGTGCCAGCAGCACCGGGGACAGGGGAGTCTATGGCTACACCTTC. Translation gives CASSTGDRGVYGYTF.

This clonotype was detected only a few times. The chain links TRBV28 to TRBJ2-2; D not resolved. CDR3 length: 16 amino acids. Between the trimmed V and J ends, which lost 2 bases and 8 bases, there was a span of 18 bases. Germline assignment: CDR1 MDHEN and CDR2 SYDVKM. CDR3 nucleotides: TGTGCCAGCAGTTTAGAAGGCGGACCGGAATCGGGGGAGCTGTTTTTT. This gives the protein CASSLEGGPESGELFF.

This clonotype was counted only a few times. The gene calls are TRBV2 and TRBJ1-5; TRBD1 agrees at 11 bases. Germline loops: CDR1 SNHLY, CDR2 FYNNEI. The CDR3 consists of 14 residues. The V gene end was trimmed by 8 bases and the J gene end by 2 bases; junction bases not matched to a gene: 2. The CDR3 spells CASGQGAGNQPQHF. CDR3 DNA: TGTGCCAGCGGACAGGGGGCGGGCAATCAGCCCCAGCATTTT.

At least ten counts were recorded for this clonotype. The gene calls are TRBV27 and TRBJ2-5; 9 positions agree with TRBD1. The CDR3 is 15 residues long. Germline V CDR1 and CDR2: MNHEY, SMNVEV (reference sequence). With V trimmed by 6 bases and J by 4 bases, 9 bases remained unmatched. The CDR3 bases are TGTGCCAGCAGCCCGAGGGGACAGGGTGGAGAGACCCAGTACTTC. Protein: CASSPRGQGGETQYF.

The table lists this clonotype with many counts. The CDR3 loop reads CASSLDGREGYTF. CDR3 nucleotide sequence: TGTGCCAGCAGTCTCGACGGTAGAGAGGGCTACACCTTC. This chain connects TRBV11-2 to TRBJ1-2; D is ambiguous. The CDR3 sequence is 13 residues long. Per the germline V gene, CDR1 is SGHAT and CDR2 is FQNNGV. Trimming removed 6 bases from V and 8 bases from J, with 16 bases in between.

This clonotype has a handful of counts. The rearrangement uses TRBV20-1 and TRBJ1-5; D is uncertain. Between the trimmed V and J ends, which lost 3 bases and 1 base, there was a span of 25 bases. CDR3 length: 19 residues. The germline V gene encodes CDR1 DFQATT and CDR2 SNEGSKA (reference sequence). CDR3 in amino acids: CSASQPTMITGKSNQPQHF. The CDR3 coding sequence is TGCAGTGCTAGCCAGCCGACGATGATAACTGGCAAAAGCAATCAGCCCCAGCATTTT.

V gene TRBV28 combines with J gene TRBJ2-5, with D perhaps TRBD2 (5 bases). Between the trimmed V and J ends, which lost 3 bases and 8 bases, there was a span of 13 bases. Germline V gene lookup returns CDR1 MDHEN and CDR2 SYDVKM. The CDR3 has 13 residues. CDR3 residues: CASSFSGERTQYF. The CDR3 nucleotides are TGTGCCAGCAGTTTCTCCGGGGAGAGAACCCAGTACTTC.